Listed here are 14 T cell receptor beta chains from one sample, sequenced in a study of CD8 T cells in Susac syndrome. The RNA input was roughly 0.45 to 1 ug, and it was reverse transcribed with random hexamers. TCRdb itself ran the immunoSEQ multiplex PCR reads through MiXCR, one entry per CDR3 protein. The sample holds 90,000 to 150,000 distinct CDR3 sequences, roughly 92% seen once. The sequencing input was CD4+ T cells from PBMCs. The source of these receptors is a human donor in good health.

The chain carries TRBV10-3 and TRBJ2-5, with TRBD2 matching 12 bases. Trimming took 4 bases from V and 4 from J; bases not matched to a gene: 4. Germline CDR1 is ENHRY and CDR2 is SYGVKD. The CDR3 totals 15 residues. The DNA of the CDR3 is TGTGCCATCAGTGCGTCTAGCGGGAGGGGAGAGACCCAGTACTTC. Encoded protein: CAISASSGRGETQYF.

The chain couples TRBV6-1 to TRBJ2-4; D is unresolved. V was cut by 5 bases and J by 8 bases, with 13 bases left in between. This CDR3 region has 13 residues. Germline V gene lookup returns CDR1 MNHNS and CDR2 SASEGT. In DNA form, the CDR3 reads TGTGCCAGCAGTTCGACGGATTGGGACATTCAGTACTTC. Its protein product is CASSSTDWDIQYF.

This clonotype was detected once. V gene TRBV29-1 combines with J gene TRBJ2-1; maybe TRBD2 (5 bases). The CDR3 covers 15 residues. Germline V CDR1 and CDR2: SQVTM, ANQGSEA. Trimming left V 4 bases short and J 0 bases short, with 13 bases between. DNA for the CDR3: TGCAGCGTTGGGGCGGACTGGAGCTCCTACAATGAGCAGTTCTTC. This sequence encodes CSVGADWSSYNEQFF.

The chain has TRBV20-1 and TRBJ1-4; D is unclear. Trimming cost V 5 bases and J 3 bases, with 10 bases left between them. The CDR3 has 13 residues. The germline CDR1 and CDR2 sequences are DFQATT and SNEGSKA (reference sequence). CDR3 sequence: CSAGQTSNEKLFF. In DNA form, the CDR3 reads TGCAGTGCTGGTCAGACCTCTAATGAAAAACTGTTTTTT.

The chain has TRBV30 and TRBJ1-1; no clear D. Germline assignment: CDR1 GTSNPN and CDR2 SVGIG (reference sequence). V was cut by 3 bases and J by 0 bases, with 5 bases left in between. The CDR3 sequence is 12 residues long. Here the CDR3 DNA reads TGTGCCTGGAGACAGATGAACACTGAAGCTTTCTTT. Protein: CAWRQMNTEAFF.

This sequence joins TRBV30 and TRBJ2-1; unclear D gene. Germline V lookup: CDR1 GTSNPN, CDR2 SVGIG (reference sequence). The CDR3 runs 13 residues. Trimming took off 2 bases at V and 9 bases at J, with 14 bases between the two ends. The CDR3: CAWSPPWLVEQFF. The CDR3 DNA follows: TGTGCCTGGAGTCCCCCCTGGCTTGTTGAGCAGTTCTTC.

CDR3 residues: CASSPGRVGANVLTF. The CDR3 region has the DNA TGTGCCAGCAGCCCGGGGAGAGTTGGGGCCAACGTCCTGACTTTC. The gene calls are TRBV7-2 and TRBJ2-6, with a weak D call TRBD2 (5 bases). Germline loops: CDR1 SGHTA, CDR2 FQGNSA. The V end lost 5 bases, the J end lost 3 bases, and 11 bases lay between the germline ends. The CDR3 has 15 residues.

The rearrangement uses TRBV7-2 and TRBJ1-3; maybe TRBD1 (6 bases). Germline loops: CDR1 SGHTA, CDR2 FQGNSA. Trimming took 5 bases from V and 3 from J, leaving 17 bases between them. This CDR3 is built from 16 residues. Here the CDR3 DNA reads TGTGCCAGCAGCCAACGAGGGGGGGGCTTTGGAAACACCATATATTTT. This encodes CASSQRGGGFGNTIYF.

The chain couples TRBV19 to TRBJ1-4; D uncertain. The V and J ends lost 6 bases and 0 bases respectively, with 11 bases between them. From germline, CDR1 is LNHDA and CDR2 SQIVND (reference sequence). The CDR3 runs 15 residues. The CDR3 loop reads CASSRTSATNEKLFF. CDR3 DNA sequence: TGTGCCAGTAGCCGGACGTCCGCAACTAATGAAAAACTGTTTTTT.

This chain joins TRBV27 and TRBJ1-2; D not certain. V dropped 2 bases and J dropped 2 bases, with 6 bases sitting between them. The length of the CDR3 is 13 residues. The V gene's germline CDR1 is MNHEY and CDR2 SMNVEV (reference sequence). The CDR3 DNA reads as TGTGCCAGCAGTTTAGAGGGAAACTATGGCTACACCTTC. Translated, it gives CASSLEGNYGYTF.

This clonotype was counted once. This rearrangement joins TRBV6-1 to TRBJ2-3, with D perhaps TRBD2 (6 bases). The V end was cut by 3 bases, the J end by 1 base, with 11 bases between. This CDR3 is 15 amino acids long. Germline values: CDR1 MNHNS, CDR2 SASEGT. The CDR3, as DNA: TGTGCCAGCAGTGAGGAGGGTTTCGGCACAGATACGCAGTATTTT. Its translation: CASSEEGFGTDTQYF.

The genes are TRBV2 and TRBJ2-3, with D uncertain. Trimming pared 5 bases from V and 1 base from J, leaving 10 bases between. The CDR3 runs to 14 residues. The germline V gene encodes CDR1 SNHLY and CDR2 FYNNEI. CDR3 amino acids: CASSRVERTDTQYF. The CDR3 nucleotides read TGTGCCAGCAGTCGGGTCGAGCGCACAGATACGCAGTATTTT. The full variable domain, its missing parts supplied by reference TRBV2 and TRBJ2-3, is EPEVTQTPSHQVTQMGQEVILRCVPISNHLYFYWYRQILGQKVEFLVSFYNNEISEKSEIFDDQFSVERPDGSNFTLKIRSTKLEDSAMYFCASSRVERTDTQYFGPGTRLTVL.

This clonotype was seen just once. This chain connects TRBV29-1 to TRBJ1-1; D ambiguous. The CDR3 runs 10 residues. Germline V CDR1 and CDR2: SQVTM, ANQGSEA. V lost 4 bases and J lost 2, with 2 bases in between. For the CDR3, the DNA is TGCAGCGTTGTTAACACTGAAGCTTTCTTT. This translates into CSVVNTEAFF. The full variable domain, in which reference TRBV29-1 and TRBJ1-1 provide the parts outside the CDR3, is SAVISQKPSRDICQRGTSLTIQCQVDSQVTMMFWYRQQPGQSLTLIATANQGSEATYESGFVIDKFPISRPNLTFSTLTVSNMSPEDSSIYLCSVVNTEAFFGQGTRLTVV.

The chain has TRBV20-1 and TRBJ2-1; 7 bases are a match to TRBD1. Germline CDR1 DFQATT, CDR2 SNEGSKA (reference sequence). This CDR3 contains 12 residues. The V and J ends lost 5 bases and 6 bases, in that order; junction bases with no gene match: 4. This CDR3 is CSASTGINEQFF. The CDR3 region has the DNA TGCAGTGCTTCGACAGGGATCAATGAGCAGTTCTTC.